This TCR beta chain was obtained from a study of T cells in Graves' hyperthyroidism and ophthalmopathy (dated by TCRdb to between 2018 and 2021). About the investigation overall: Peripheral blood was sampled at the time of initial diagnosis, prior to any treatment. A discovery cohort of about a hundred patients, 43 with Graves' ophthalmopathy and over 55 with stable Graves' hyperthyroidism, was used to find distinguishing TCR V-J signatures. Following sampling, methimazole starting at 30 mg daily was given to hyperthyroidism patients, and high-dose intravenous methylprednisolone was given to ophthalmopathy patients. The roughly 90 discovery patients were divided at random into training and test sets in a 7:3 ratio. Prospective prediction of ophthalmopathy was tested in an independent validation cohort consisting of 18 to 20 hyperthyroidism patients and approximately 16 patients who later progressed to ophthalmopathy. Thyroid tissue and blood T-cell repertoires from six or seven Graves' hyperthyroidism patients were also compared in the study. The paper reports TCR Vbeta CDR3 sequencing of about 140 peripheral blood samples: under 45 ophthalmopathy, under 85 hyperthyroidism and around 17 progressor patients.

Study-level results and caveats: Blood samples also contained most of the expanded thyroid clonotypes (frequency above 0.001), which suggests that blood repertoires may reflect thyroid immune responses. In validation, the model predicted progression to ophthalmopathy a median of about 6.5 months before onset, with roughly 71% sensitivity and roughly 79% specificity. Sample size was not statistically predetermined, and blinding of investigators to group allocation was not performed. In cross-validation, a model built on a 13 V-J signature told ophthalmopathy apart from stable hyperthyroidism with approximately 91% sensitivity and about 81% specificity, and in testing the same model reached 80%/75%.

Including the terminal cysteine and phenylalanine, the CDR3 comprises 14 residues. The sequence is cut down to CDR3 DNA, 42 bases in frame from base 1. As encoded in the germline V gene (reference sequence), CDR1 is DFQATT while CDR2 is SNEGSKA. Trimming leaves V shorter by 5 bases and J shorter by 0 bases, with the junction holding 4 bases beyond the gene matches. Stable Graves' hyperthyroidism was defined as the absence of progression to ophthalmopathy over 18 months of follow-up. Hyperthyroidism patients were newly diagnosed, had a disease duration of under 2 months, and were aged 18 to 65 years. Patients with uncontrolled infections, other autoimmune diseases, pregnancy or lactation were excluded. Diagnoses relied on clinical symptoms, serum thyroxine and TRAb, thyroid ultrasound and orbital computed tomography. PBMCs were separated from about 10 ml of fresh peripheral blood using Ficoll-Paque density gradient centrifugation. Total RNA was extracted using Trizol reagent, and RNA quality was assessed on an Agilent 2100 Bioanalyzer.

Amplification of TCR beta CDR3 regions was carried out from RNA transcripts. A first-round RT-PCR of the TCR CDR3 used the HTBI primer set with the Qiagen OneStep RT-PCR kit. A second multiplex PCR round built the libraries, followed by size selection and purification. The libraries were sequenced on an Illumina HiSeq2000 using paired-end 100 bp reads. In the paper's pipeline: SOAPnuke was used to process the raw data, with reads discarded if the reads contained adapters or uncalled bases, had a mean Phred below 15, or lacked an exact constant-primer or identifier match. High-quality paired reads were merged with COPE v1.2.5, and unique nucleotide sequences were defined as clonotypes. Clonotypes were aligned to IMGT TRBV, TRBD and TRBJ reference segments using MiTCR v1.1. Only V-J combinations with frequency above 0.0001, covering 99.2% of repertoires, were analysed. A TCS score was defined as the ratio of F50 (clonal expansion) to E x V (chaos), with BLOSUM62-based TCRdist applied between CDR3 peptides within each V-J. Welch's t-statistics and random forest reduced around 550 V-J features to 10 to 15, which were used in a naive Bayes classifier (R e1071). The public reads were run again by TCRdb, first through fastp at Q25 and then through MiXCR, and only productive beta chains were kept. Each record represents a unique CDR3 protein, reported with the most common genes and DNA among its rows. These V and J calls derive from TCRdb rather than the authors' analysis. The sample profile shows fewer than 900,000 distinct CDR3 sequences; approximately 16% of them were found once. Under 8.5% of the sample lies in the top ten.

Note on this clonotype: The target of this receptor is not known. No base quality information exists; no much larger clone differs at one position.

The sequence came from a young man with Graves' hyperthyroidism. Input material: blood. Recombination connected TRBV20-1 to TRBJ1-5; 7 bases in the middle match TRBD1. The CDR3 amino acid sequence is: CSASRDSSNQPQHF. The sequenced DNA is TGCAGTGCTTCTCGGGACAGTAGCAATCAGCCCCAGCATTTT.